This T cell receptor beta chain is drawn from a study of T cells after yellow fever vaccination (dated by TCRdb to between 2018 and 2021). Looking at the study overall: Libraries from fractions with low cell numbers were prepared with the SMART-Seq v4 Ultra Low Input RNA kit. Blood was collected at multiple timepoints before and after primary and secondary immunization, and bulk PBMC replicates and cell subsets were isolated. The cohort comprised two healthy male donors, one aged 18 to 29 and one aged 30 to 40 years. Bulk TCR alpha and beta repertoires were sequenced longitudinally to track T-cell clones before and after primary and booster YFV17D yellow fever vaccination. General findings and caveats noted by the study authors: A small fraction of clonotypes showed up in both the CD4 and CD8 compartments, probably as a result of convergent recombination. Compared with the primary T-cell response, the secondary T-cell response was weaker but faster, peaking on day 5 rather than day 15. Because abundant contaminating clonotypes from the bulk population could be contained in FACS-sorted repertoires, computational filtering was required. Most clones expanded after primary vaccination were re-detected after the booster (approximately 95% of CD4 and around 88% of CD8), suggesting broad memory maintenance. Because the study included only a couple of donors, the extent to which the findings can be generalized is limited.

The CDR3 spans 13 residues, from the cysteine through the phenylalanine. The only DNA kept is the CDR3, 39 bases in frame from the first base. A distance of 7 bases separates the germline ends of V and J, which lose 6 bases and 1 base respectively. Sequences SGHTA (CDR1) and FQGNSA (CDR2) are obtained from the germline V gene. TCR cDNA was synthesized by 5'RACE template switching, through which a universal primer site and unique molecular identifiers were introduced. cDNA synthesis was primed from both the TCR alpha and TCR beta constant segments. Library amplification used two PCR steps, and the second PCR step added sample barcodes and sequencing adapters. Sequencing of libraries was done on Illumina HiSeq 2500 (2x100 bp) or NovaSeq (2x150 bp). For the original study's pipeline: MIGEC was used to demultiplex reads and collapse the reads into UMI consensus sequences, and MiXCR was used for V(D)J alignment. Using edgeR on replicate PBMC samples, clonotypes were called vaccine-responding if FDR was below 0.01 and the log2 fold change was above 5 up to day 15. CD4 or CD8 identity was assigned to each bulk clonotype according to whether the clonotype was present at higher abundance in the sequenced CD4 repertoire or the sequenced CD8 repertoire. TCRdb reran the public reads through fastp at Q25 and MiXCR, keeping productive beta chains. Rows are unified per CDR3 protein, each entry keeping the most common DNA and genes. TCRdb's processing, not the authors' own work, is the source of the V and J calls. The sample table lists 620,000 or so distinct CDR3 sequences, less than 20% of them with a count of one. The ten largest account for 17% of the sample.

This clonotype showed up just a few times. Its antigen is unknown. Per-base quality was not reported, and no clone a single base away is much larger than it. This specimen's treatment or condition label, per the study, means: live attenuated yellow fever vaccine strain. At each blood-draw timepoint, two biological replicates of bulk PBMCs were collected. A standard Ficoll-Paque protocol was used to isolate PBMCs from peripheral blood. TriZol was used to extract RNA from bulk PBMCs, CD4 and CD8 fractions, and dextramer-positive and dextramer-negative fractions. The sequencing here drew on PBMCs, taken about 5 days after the first yellow fever vaccination. The receptor's source is a man in his late teens or twenties who received the YFV17D yellow fever vaccine. The chain is assembled from TRBV7-2 and TRBJ2-1; the D gene is perhaps TRBD1, from 5 matching bases. The base sequence is TGTGCCAGCAGACAGGCATCCTACAATGAGCAGTTCTTC. Translated, this gives CASRQASYNEQFF.